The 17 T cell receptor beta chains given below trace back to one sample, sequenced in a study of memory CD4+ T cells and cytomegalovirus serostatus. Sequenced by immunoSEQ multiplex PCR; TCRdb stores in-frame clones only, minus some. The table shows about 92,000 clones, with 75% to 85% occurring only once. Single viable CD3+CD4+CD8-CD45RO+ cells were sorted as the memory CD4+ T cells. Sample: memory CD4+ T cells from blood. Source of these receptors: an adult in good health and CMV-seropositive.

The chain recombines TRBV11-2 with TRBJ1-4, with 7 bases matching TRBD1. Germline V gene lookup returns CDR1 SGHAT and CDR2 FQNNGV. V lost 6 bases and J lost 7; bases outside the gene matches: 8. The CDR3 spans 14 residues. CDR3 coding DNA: TGTGCCAGCAGTCGTGACAGGGTTGGTGAAAAACTGTTTTTT. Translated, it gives CASSRDRVGEKLFF.

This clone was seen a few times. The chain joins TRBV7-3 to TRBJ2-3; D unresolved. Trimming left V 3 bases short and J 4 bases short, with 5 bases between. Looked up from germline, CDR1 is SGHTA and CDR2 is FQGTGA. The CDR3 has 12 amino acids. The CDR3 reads CASSFFPDTQYF. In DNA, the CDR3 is TGTGCCAGCAGCTTTTTTCCAGATACGCAGTATTTT.

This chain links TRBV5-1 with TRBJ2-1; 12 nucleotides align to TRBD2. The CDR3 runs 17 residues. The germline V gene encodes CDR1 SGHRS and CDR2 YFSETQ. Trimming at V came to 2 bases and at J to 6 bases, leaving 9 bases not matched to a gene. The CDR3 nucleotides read TGCGCCAGCAGCTTTATCCCCGGGACTAGCGGGTCCAATGAGCAGTTCTTC. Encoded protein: CASSFIPGTSGSNEQFF.

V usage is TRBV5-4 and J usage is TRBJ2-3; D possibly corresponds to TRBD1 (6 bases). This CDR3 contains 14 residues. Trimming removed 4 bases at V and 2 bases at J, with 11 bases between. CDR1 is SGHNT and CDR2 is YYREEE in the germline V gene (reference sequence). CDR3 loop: CASSPTGPTDTQYF. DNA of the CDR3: TGTGCCAGCAGCCCGACAGGCCCCACAGATACGCAGTATTTT.

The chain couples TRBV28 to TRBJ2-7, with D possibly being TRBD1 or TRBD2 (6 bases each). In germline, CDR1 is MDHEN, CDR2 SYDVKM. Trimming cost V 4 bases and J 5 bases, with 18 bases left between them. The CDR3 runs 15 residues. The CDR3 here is CASSSPGGRIHEQYF. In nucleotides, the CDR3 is TGTGCCAGCAGTTCCCCTGGGGGGCGCATCCACGAGCAGTACTTC.

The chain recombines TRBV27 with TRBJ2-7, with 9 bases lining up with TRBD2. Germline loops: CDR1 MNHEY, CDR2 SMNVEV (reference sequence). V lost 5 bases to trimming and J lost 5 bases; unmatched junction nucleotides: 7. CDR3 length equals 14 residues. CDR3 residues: CASSLAGRLHEQYF. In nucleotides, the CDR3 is TGTGCCAGCAGTCTAGCGGGAAGGCTGCACGAGCAGTACTTC.

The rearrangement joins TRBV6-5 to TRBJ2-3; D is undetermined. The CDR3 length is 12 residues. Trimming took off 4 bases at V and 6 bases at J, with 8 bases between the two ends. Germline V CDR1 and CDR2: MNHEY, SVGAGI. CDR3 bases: TGTGCCAGCAGTTTATATGGGGATACGCAGTATTTT. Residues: CASSLYGDTQYF.

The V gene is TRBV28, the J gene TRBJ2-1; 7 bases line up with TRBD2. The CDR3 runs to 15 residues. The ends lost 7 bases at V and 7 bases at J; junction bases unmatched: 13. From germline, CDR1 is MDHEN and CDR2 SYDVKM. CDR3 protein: CASTNRASGWNEQFF. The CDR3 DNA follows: TGTGCCAGCACCAACCGGGCTAGCGGATGGAATGAGCAGTTCTTC.

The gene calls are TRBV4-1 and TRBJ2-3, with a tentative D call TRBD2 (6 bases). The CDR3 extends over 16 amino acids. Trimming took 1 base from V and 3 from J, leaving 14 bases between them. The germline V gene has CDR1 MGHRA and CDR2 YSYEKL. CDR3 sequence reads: CASSQAPGVSTDTQYF. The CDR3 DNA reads TGCGCCAGCAGCCAAGCCCCGGGAGTTTCGACAGATACGCAGTATTTT.

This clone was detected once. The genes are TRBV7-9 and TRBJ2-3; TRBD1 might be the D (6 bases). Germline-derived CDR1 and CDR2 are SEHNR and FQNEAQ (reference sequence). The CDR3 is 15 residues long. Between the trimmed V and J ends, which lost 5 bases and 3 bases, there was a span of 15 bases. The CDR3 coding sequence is TGTGCCAGCAGCCCTGTACAGGGTTTAACAGATACGCAGTATTTT. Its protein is CASSPVQGLTDTQYF. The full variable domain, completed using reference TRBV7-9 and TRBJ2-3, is DTGVSQNPRHKITKRGQNVTFRCDPISEHNRLYWYRQTLGQGPEFLTYFQNEAQLEKSRLLSDRFSAERPKGSFSTLEIQRTEQGDSAMYLCASSPVQGLTDTQYFGPGTRLTVL.

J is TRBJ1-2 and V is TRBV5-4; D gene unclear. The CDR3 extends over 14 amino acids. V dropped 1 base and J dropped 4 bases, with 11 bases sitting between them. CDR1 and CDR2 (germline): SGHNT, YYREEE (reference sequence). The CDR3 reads CASSLSEWGYGYTF. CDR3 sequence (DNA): TGTGCCAGCAGCTTGTCGGAGTGGGGCTATGGCTACACCTTC.

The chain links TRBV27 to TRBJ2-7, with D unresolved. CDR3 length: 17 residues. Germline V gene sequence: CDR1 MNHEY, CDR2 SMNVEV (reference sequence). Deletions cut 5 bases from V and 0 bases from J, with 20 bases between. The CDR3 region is CASSVTPFSRSSYEQYF. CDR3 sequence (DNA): TGTGCCAGCAGTGTTACCCCTTTCTCGAGGAGCTCCTACGAGCAGTACTTC.

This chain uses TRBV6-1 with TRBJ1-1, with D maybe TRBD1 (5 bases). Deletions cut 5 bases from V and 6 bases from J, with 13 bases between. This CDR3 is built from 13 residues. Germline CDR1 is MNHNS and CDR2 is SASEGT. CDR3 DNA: TGTGCCAGCAGTAAATCGACAGTTCCTGAAGCTTTCTTT. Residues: CASSKSTVPEAFF.

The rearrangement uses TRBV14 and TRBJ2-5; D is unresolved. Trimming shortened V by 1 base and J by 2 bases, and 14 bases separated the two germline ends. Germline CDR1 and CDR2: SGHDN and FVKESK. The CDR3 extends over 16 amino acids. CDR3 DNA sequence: TGTGCCAGCAGCCAAGGACGGACCAGCCGACAAGAGACCCAGTACTTC. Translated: CASSQGRTSRQETQYF.

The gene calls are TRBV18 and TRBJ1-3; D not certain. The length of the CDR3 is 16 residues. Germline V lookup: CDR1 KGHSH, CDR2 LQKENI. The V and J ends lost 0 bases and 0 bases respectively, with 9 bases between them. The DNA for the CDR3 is TGTGCCAGCTCACCACCGGCTTCGGTCTCTGGAAACACCATATATTTT. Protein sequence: CASSPPASVSGNTIYF.

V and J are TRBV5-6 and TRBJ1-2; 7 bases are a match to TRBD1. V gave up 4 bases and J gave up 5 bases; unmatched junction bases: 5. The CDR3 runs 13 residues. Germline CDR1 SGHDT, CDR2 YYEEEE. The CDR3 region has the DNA TGTGCCAGCAGCCCCAGGGGGGGGTATGGCTACACCTTC. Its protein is CASSPRGGYGYTF.

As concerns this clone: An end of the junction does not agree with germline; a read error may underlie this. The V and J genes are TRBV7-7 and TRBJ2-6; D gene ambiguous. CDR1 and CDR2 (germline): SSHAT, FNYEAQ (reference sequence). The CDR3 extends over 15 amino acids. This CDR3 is CASSLGHSGANVLTF. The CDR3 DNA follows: TGTGCTAGCAGCCTCGGGCACTCTGGGGCCAACGTCCTGACTTTC.